These T cell receptor beta chains were read from a single sample in a study of a mutant IDH1 vaccine in newly diagnosed glioma. The data were produced by immunoSEQ multiplex PCR, yet TCRdb's version contains in-frame clones alone and is incomplete. This table has some 38,000 clones, around 82% appearing once. These receptors' antigens are unknown. The specimen comprised PBMCs, sampled from a glioma patient whose treatment included an IDH1 peptide vaccine. The receptors derive from a man aged 40-49 years with glioma. CDR3s include the opening cysteine and the closing phenylalanine or tryptophan.

TRBJ2-3 TRBV6-1 CASSDRGPTDTQYF
TRBJ2-1 TRBV13 CASSLGGTTYNEQFF
TRBJ2-2 TRBV5-1 CASSLSSGDTGELFF
TRBJ2-7 TRBV5-1 CASRRTGFAYEQYF
TRBJ2-1 TRBV5-1 CASAGGPTSSYNEQFF
TRBJ1-6 TRBV25-1 CASSVAGYNSPLHF
TRBJ2-6 TRBV12-5 CASGLNRGQDGANVLTF
TRBJ2-3 TRBV6-6 CASSYLPGTDTQYF
TRBJ2-5 TRBV29-1 CSVDRRAGETQYF
TRBJ2-2 TRBV5-1 CASSLRGTANTGELFF
TRBJ2-5 TRBV2 CASSRGREETQYF
TRBJ2-3 TRBV6-1 CASSAATSGKTDTQYF
TRBJ2-7 TRBV2 CASSVVHEQYF
TRBJ2-5 TRBV5-5 CASSLIGGNDQETQYF
TRBJ2-5 TRBV6-1 CASSDLLRGGLGQETQYF
TRBJ2-1 TRBV5-1 CASSSRVDNEQFF